One TCR beta chain is described in this entry. No antigen is known for it. The record originates from a study of cytomegalovirus exposure and HLA in healthy donors. Study conclusions and caveats: Across donors, presence/absence analyses took sequencing depth to be roughly uniform. In a later analysis, TCR association rates varied by HLA locus: DRB1 most, HLA-C fewest.

PCR used 60 Vbeta primers and 13 Jbeta primers. Authors' data handling: As a later analysis found, there were around 86 million unique TCR beta chains, of which around 9.9 million were shared. Data came from immunoSEQ multiplex PCR; TCRdb stores just in-frame clones and leaves some out. D and trimming were read from the DNA, whereas the V and J calls and clone size are those reported in that table. The sample records around 180,000 clones, 65% to 80% being singletons. The CDR3 is 13 amino acids. CDR1 is SNHLY and CDR2 is FYNNEI in the germline V gene. V was cut by 4 bases and J by 7 bases, with 14 bases left in between.

The rearrangement joins TRBV2 to TRBJ2-7; no clear D gene. The sequenced sample consisted of PBMCs. The receptor comes from a woman between 40 and 50 years old in good health and CMV-seronegative. Here the CDR3 DNA reads TGTGCCAGCAGTGTTGCAGGCCCTTGGGAGCAGTACTTC. It is translated as CASSVAGPWEQYF.